Only a few counts were recorded for the clone carrying this T cell receptor beta chain. Its antigen is unidentified. V was trimmed by 3 bases and J by 2 bases, leaving 17 bases between them. Germline assignment: CDR1 SGHDT and CDR2 YYEEEE. The CDR3 spans 16 residues. Each CDR3 protein is one row after TCRdb ran MiXCR on the RT-PCR reads. This table holds hundreds of thousands of distinct CDR3 sequences, less than 20% found once. These data come from a study of response to subunit inactivated influenza vaccine. General observations from the study: That few new T cells are recruited by each seasonal influenza vaccination was the authors' suggestion.

The chain employs TRBV5-6 and TRBJ2-5; TRBD2 might be the D (5 bases). The clonotype originates from a man in his fifties or sixties who received an inactivated influenza vaccine. The material was PBMCs from blood, obtained 5 days after vaccination. The CDR3 reads CASSWRTRRSQETQYF. The CDR3 region has the DNA TGTGCCAGCAGCTGGAGGACGCGGAGGTCGCAAGAGACCCAGTACTTC.